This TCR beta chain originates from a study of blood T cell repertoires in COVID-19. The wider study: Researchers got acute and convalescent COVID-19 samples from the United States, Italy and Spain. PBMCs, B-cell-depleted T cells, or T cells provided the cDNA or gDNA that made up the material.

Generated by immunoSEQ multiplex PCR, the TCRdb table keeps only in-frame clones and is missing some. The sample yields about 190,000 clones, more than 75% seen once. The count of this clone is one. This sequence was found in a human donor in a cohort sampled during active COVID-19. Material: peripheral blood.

CDR3 bases: TGTGCCAGCAGCCCACGCAGGGAGGGGGTAGGCAATCAGCCCCAGCATTTT. This codes for CASSPRREGVGNQPQHF. The chain joins TRBV7-8 to TRBJ1-5; D possibly corresponds to TRBD1 (6 bases). This CDR3 is built from 17 residues. Deletions cut 5 bases from V and 2 bases from J, with 19 bases between. The V gene's germline CDR1 is SGHVS and CDR2 FQNEAQ.